These 25 T cell receptor beta chains originate from one sample sequenced in a study of blood T cell repertoires in COVID-19. Using immunoSEQ multiplex PCR, the repertoire was profiled, and TCRdb retains in-frame clones only, with some absent. Of about 130,000 clones in the sample, approximately 83% are singletons; the top ten hold about 9.5%. Sequences were obtained from peripheral blood. These receptors were collected from a man aged 35-49 years with active or convalescent COVID-19.

This rearrangement joins TRBV4-2 to TRBJ1-4, with D possibly TRBD1 on 6 matching bases. This CDR3 comprises 16 residues. Germline V gene sequence: CDR1 LGHNA, CDR2 YNFKEQ. V gave up 6 bases and J gave up 0 bases, with 14 bases separating them. CDR3 nucleotide sequence: TGTGCCAGCAGTTCAGGGGCGGGCGCAACTAATGAAAAACTGTTTTTT. Protein product: CASSSGAGATNEKLFF.

The chain recombines TRBV2 with TRBJ2-1, with 9 bases lining up with TRBD1. The J segment lost 4 bases and the V segment lost 3 bases, leaving 1 base of the junction unmatched. The CDR3 is 14 residues long. The germline V gene has CDR1 SNHLY and CDR2 FYNNEI. The CDR3 DNA reads TGTGCCAGCAGTGAGGACAGGGGTTACAATGAGCAGTTCTTC. It translates to CASSEDRGYNEQFF. Supplemented by reference TRBV2 and TRBJ2-1, the full variable domain reads EPEVTQTPSHQVTQMGQEVILRCVPISNHLYFYWYRQILGQKVEFLVSFYNNEISEKSEIFDDQFSVERPDGSNFTLKIRSTKLEDSAMYFCASSEDRGYNEQFFGPGTRLTVL.

V and J are TRBV10-3 and TRBJ2-1; 8 nucleotides line up with TRBD1. CDR3 length: 14 amino acids. CDR1 and CDR2 (germline): ENHRY, SYGVKD. V shed 5 bases and J 9 bases; nucleotides not matched to a gene: 9. The CDR3 DNA reads as TGTGCCATCAGTTCAGGGGGCTGGGGGGCTGAGCAGTTCTTC. This gives the protein CAISSGGWGAEQFF.

This clone was counted a single time. The identical CDR3 is also encoded by other nucleotide sequences in the sample. V is TRBV18 and J is TRBJ2-7, with TRBD1 matching over 9 bases. The CDR3 has 14 amino acids. Germline V CDR1 and CDR2: KGHSH, LQKENI. Unmatched junction bases numbered 5, after V lost 4 bases and J lost 4 bases. DNA of the CDR3: TGTGCCAGCTCACTGGGACAGGGAGGGTACGAGCAGTACTTC. Protein: CASSLGQGGYEQYF.

This clone was seen a handful of times. This sequence joins TRBV30 and TRBJ2-3; the D is unclear. Trimming stripped 4 bases from V and 6 bases from J, with 8 bases between. CDR3 length: 11 residues. CDR1 is GTSNPN, CDR2 SVGIG, per germline (reference sequence). The CDR3 DNA sequence: TGTGCCTGGAACTCGTTGGATACGCAGTATTTT. Residues: CAWNSLDTQYF.

J is TRBJ1-2 and V is TRBV30, with 11 bases identical to TRBD1. V shed 0 bases and J 5 bases; nucleotides not matched to a gene: 5. Germline CDR1 is GTSNPN and CDR2 is SVGIG (reference sequence). CDR3 length: 15 amino acids. For the CDR3, the DNA is TGTGCCTGGAGTGTTTCCGGGACAGGGGGATATGGCTACACCTTC. This encodes CAWSVSGTGGYGYTF. Together with reference TRBV30 and TRBJ1-2, the CDR3 gives the full variable domain: SQTIHQWPATLVQPVGSPLSLECTVEGTSNPNLYWYRQAAGRGLQLLFYSVGIGQISSEVPQNLSASRPQDRQFILSSKKLLLSDSGFYLCAWSVSGTGGYGYTFGSGTRLTVV.

As concerns this clone: This specimen includes other DNA sequences encoding the same CDR3. The chain employs TRBV6-5 and TRBJ2-7; possible D gene TRBD2, 5 bases. The germline V gene has CDR1 MNHEY and CDR2 SVGAGI. The V gene lost 0 bases and the J gene lost 1 base, with 7 bases spanning the gap. The CDR3 has 14 amino acids. CDR3 amino acids: CASSYSRGSYEQYF. For the CDR3, the DNA is TGTGCCAGCAGTTACTCTCGGGGATCCTACGAGCAGTACTTC.

A few counts support this clone. The chain links TRBV19 to TRBJ2-2, with 10 nucleotides matching TRBD1. The V segment lost 6 bases and the J segment 0 bases; nucleotides outside the gene matches: 4. The CDR3 has 16 amino acids. CDR1 is LNHDA, CDR2 SQIVND, per germline (reference sequence). CDR3 DNA sequence: TGTGCCAGTAGGGACAGGGGGATTTCGAACACCGGGGAGCTGTTTTTT. Translation gives CASRDRGISNTGELFF.

The gene calls are TRBV24-1 and TRBJ2-2; a possible D gene is TRBD1 (5 bases). The CDR3 covers 14 residues. Germline CDR1 is KGHDR and CDR2 is SFDVKD. Trimming removed 3 bases from V and 5 bases from J, with 9 bases in between. The CDR3 loop is CATSDPSGTGELFF. The CDR3 DNA sequence: TGTGCCACCAGTGATCCCTCAGGGACCGGGGAGCTGTTTTTT.

The CDR3 sequence is CASSWGGVDGYTF. In nucleotides, the CDR3 is TGTGCCAGCAGTTGGGGAGGGGTGGATGGCTACACCTTC. The chain links TRBV6-5 to TRBJ1-2; D perhaps matches TRBD1 (5 bases). Between the trimmed V and J ends, which lost 4 bases and 6 bases, there was a span of 12 bases. The CDR3 has 13 amino acids. The germline CDR1 and CDR2 sequences are MNHEY and SVGAGI.

CDR3: CASSLDGSQSTNSPLHF. CDR3 nucleotides: TGCGCCAGCAGCTTGGATGGCAGTCAAAGTACAAATTCACCCCTCCACTTT. J is TRBJ1-6 and V is TRBV5-1; the D is unclear. V was trimmed by 0 bases and J by 7 bases, leaving 17 bases between them. Germline CDR1 and CDR2: SGHRS and YFSETQ. The CDR3 runs to 17 residues.

In its sample, this clone was seen once. The chain combines TRBV4-1 with TRBJ2-3, with TRBD2 identical over 14 bases. The CDR3 extends over 17 amino acids. Germline CDR1 reads MGHRA; CDR2 reads YSYEKL. Unmatched junction bases numbered 4, after V lost 3 bases and J lost 2 bases. DNA for the CDR3: TGCGCCAGCAGCCACAAGGGACTAGCGGGGGCCACAGATACGCAGTATTTT. Protein sequence: CASSHKGLAGATDTQYF.

This clone appeared once. V and J are TRBV19 and TRBJ2-7, with 7 bases that match TRBD1. The V gene end was trimmed by 5 bases and the J gene end by 6 bases; junction bases not matched to a gene: 7. Germline V gives CDR1 LNHDA, CDR2 SQIVND (reference sequence). This CDR3 is built from 13 residues. The CDR3 DNA follows: TGTGCCAGTAGTGAGGGGGCGCTTGTCGAGCAGTACTTC. Residues: CASSEGALVEQYF.

The chain has TRBV2 and TRBJ1-4; TRBD1 is a possible D gene (5 bases). Deletions cut 4 bases from V and 8 bases from J, with 11 bases between. The CDR3 consists of 13 residues. CDR1 is SNHLY, CDR2 FYNNEI, per germline. CDR3 nucleotide sequence: TGTGCCAGCAGTGTAGATAGGGGAGAAAAACTGTTTTTT. Its protein product is CASSVDRGEKLFF.

V gene TRBV11-2 combines with J gene TRBJ2-1; D uncertain. Between the trimmed V and J ends, which lost 5 bases and 7 bases, there was a span of 6 bases. Per the germline V gene, CDR1 is SGHAT and CDR2 is FQNNGV. This CDR3 is built from 11 residues. The CDR3 protein is CASSLGNEQFF. CDR3 sequence (DNA): TGTGCCAGCAGCCTCGGTAATGAGCAGTTCTTC.

This clone has only a few counts. CDR3 residues: CASRGDRGMGTQYF. In DNA, the CDR3 is TGTGCCAGCAGGGGGGACAGGGGAATGGGGACCCAGTACTTC. This chain joins TRBV6-5 and TRBJ2-5; 10 nucleotides align to TRBD1. Trimming at V came to 6 bases and at J to 7 bases, leaving 8 bases not matched to a gene. This CDR3 comprises 14 residues. CDR1 is MNHEY, CDR2 SVGAGI, per germline.

The V and J genes are TRBV4-2 and TRBJ2-2; 9 nucleotides align to TRBD1. Germline V CDR1 and CDR2: LGHNA, YNFKEQ. With V trimmed by 2 bases and J by 1 base, 2 bases remained unmatched. The CDR3 consists of 16 residues. In DNA, the CDR3 is TGTGCCAGCAGCCAACGGACAGGGGTGAACACCGGGGAGCTGTTTTTT. Its protein product is CASSQRTGVNTGELFF.

The CDR3 spells CASSPDRDRITYGYTF. The CDR3 DNA follows: TGTGCCAGCAGCCCTGACCGGGACAGAATTACATATGGCTACACCTTC. The chain combines TRBV7-2 with TRBJ1-2; 7 bases fit TRBD1. Germline loops: CDR1 SGHTA, CDR2 FQGNSA. V lost 5 bases, J lost 5 bases, and 14 bases stayed unmatched. The CDR3 is made up of 16 amino acids.

The chain carries TRBV9 and TRBJ1-4; D unclear. Germline V gives CDR1 SGDLS, CDR2 YYNGEE. V gave up 0 bases and J gave up 0 bases, with 9 bases separating them. This CDR3 is built from 16 residues. For the CDR3, the DNA is TGTGCCAGCAGCGTAGACCCAGATGCAACTAATGAAAAACTGTTTTTT. This encodes CASSVDPDATNEKLFF.

J is TRBJ2-6 and V is TRBV6-2 or TRBV6-3; 7 bases fit TRBD1. Trimming removed 6 bases from V and 3 bases from J; junction bases left unmatched: 5. The CDR3 contains 15 residues. The V gene's germline CDR1 is MNHEY and CDR2 SVGEGT. DNA for the CDR3: TGTGCCAGCAGCCCGACAGGGTATGGGGCCAACGTCCTGACTTTC. Its protein is CASSPTGYGANVLTF.

This clone was picked up one time. V gene TRBV6-1 combines with J gene TRBJ2-5; D unclear. Germline assignment: CDR1 MNHNS and CDR2 SASEGT. CDR3 length equals 15 residues. Trimming cost V 0 bases and J 4 bases, with 12 bases left between them. The CDR3 DNA is TGTGCCAGCAGTGAAGCGGTTTGGTTCGGAGAGACCCAGTACTTC. Amino acids: CASSEAVWFGETQYF.

The chain carries TRBV11-2 and TRBJ1-4; possible D gene TRBD1, 5 bases. Trimming left V 1 base short and J 7 bases short, with 13 bases between. From germline, CDR1 is SGHAT and CDR2 FQNNGV. The CDR3 consists of 15 residues. DNA of the CDR3: TGTGCCAGCAGCTTAGCGGCAGGGAGGGTTGAAAAACTGTTTTTT. Residues: CASSLAAGRVEKLFF.

V is TRBV7-3 and J is TRBJ2-1; D gene unclear. Germline V gene sequence: CDR1 SGHTA, CDR2 FQGTGA. CDR3 length equals 14 residues. V was shortened by 4 bases and J by 2 bases, with 9 bases between the two germline ends. In DNA form, the CDR3 reads TGTGCCAGCAGCTCCGGTGAGACCTACAATGAGCAGTTCTTC. Translated, it gives CASSSGETYNEQFF.

Turning to this clone: Its ends do not fully match the called genes, so a read error is possible. This rearrangement joins TRBV7-7 to TRBJ2-1; 14 positions match TRBD2. Germline CDR1 is SSHAT and CDR2 is FNYEAQ (reference sequence). The CDR3 loop spans 16 amino acids. CDR3 in amino acids: CASSLEVTSGGDEQFF. CDR3 DNA sequence: TGTGCTAGCAGCTTAGAAGTGACTAGCGGGGGGGATGAGCAGTTCTTC.

The sample holds one count of this clone. The chain links TRBV15 to TRBJ2-7; D is perhaps TRBD2 (6 bases). The germline gives CDR1 LNHNV, CDR2 YYDKDF (reference sequence). The CDR3 has 13 residues. The ends were cut back, 1 base at V and 7 bases at J, with 11 bases in the middle. CDR3 DNA sequence: TGTGCCACCAGCAGAGGTTCCGGGGGAGAGCAGTACTTC. This codes for CATSRGSGGEQYF.